This T cell receptor (beta chain) was sequenced in a study of chemoradiotherapy in HPV16-positive cancers. Study results and limitations: The functional HPV-specific definition rests on just a couple of HPV16-positive patients.

About this clone: The antigen is undetermined.

V dropped 5 bases and J dropped 0 bases, with 10 bases sitting between them. Germline-derived CDR1 and CDR2 are MNHEY and SVGAGI. The CDR3 has 14 amino acids. Using immunoSEQ multiplex PCR, the repertoire was profiled, and TCRdb retains in-frame clones only, with some absent. The sample includes roughly 1,900 clones, roughly 90% of them seen just once. The sequence came from a human donor with HPV-associated anogenital cancer. Here the sequenced sample was tumor tissue, taken from a patient who underwent chemoradiotherapy. This chain links TRBV6-5 with TRBJ1-2; weak D call: TRBD1 (5 bases). The CDR3 bases are TGTGCCAGCAGTCTCAGGGAAGCTAACTATGGCTACACCTTC. This codes for CASSLREANYGYTF.